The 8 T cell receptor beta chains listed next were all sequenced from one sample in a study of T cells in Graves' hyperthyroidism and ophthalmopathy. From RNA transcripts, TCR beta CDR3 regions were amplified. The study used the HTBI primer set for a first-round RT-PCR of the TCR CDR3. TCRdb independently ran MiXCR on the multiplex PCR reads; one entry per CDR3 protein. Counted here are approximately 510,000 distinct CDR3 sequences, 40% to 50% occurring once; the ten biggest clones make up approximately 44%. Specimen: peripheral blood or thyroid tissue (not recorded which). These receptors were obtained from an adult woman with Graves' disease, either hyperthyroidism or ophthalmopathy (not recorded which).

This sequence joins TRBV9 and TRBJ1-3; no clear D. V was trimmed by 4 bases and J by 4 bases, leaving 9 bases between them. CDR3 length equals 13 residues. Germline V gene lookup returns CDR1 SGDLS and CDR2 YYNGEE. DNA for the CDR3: TGTGCCAGCAGCCCATGGGTCGGAAACACCATATATTTT. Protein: CASSPWVGNTIYF.

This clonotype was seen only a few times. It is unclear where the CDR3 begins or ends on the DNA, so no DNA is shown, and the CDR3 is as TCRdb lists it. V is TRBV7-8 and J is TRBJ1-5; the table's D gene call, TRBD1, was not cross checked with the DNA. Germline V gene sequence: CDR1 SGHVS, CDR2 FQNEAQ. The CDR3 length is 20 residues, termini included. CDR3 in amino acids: CASSFGAGTGSYLGNQPQHF.

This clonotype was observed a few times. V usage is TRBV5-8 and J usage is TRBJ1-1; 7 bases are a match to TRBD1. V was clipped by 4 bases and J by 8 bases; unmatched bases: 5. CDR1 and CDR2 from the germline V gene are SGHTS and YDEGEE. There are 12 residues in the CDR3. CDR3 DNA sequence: TGTGCCAGCAGCCGTACAGGGGACGAAGCTTTCTTT. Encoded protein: CASSRTGDEAFF.

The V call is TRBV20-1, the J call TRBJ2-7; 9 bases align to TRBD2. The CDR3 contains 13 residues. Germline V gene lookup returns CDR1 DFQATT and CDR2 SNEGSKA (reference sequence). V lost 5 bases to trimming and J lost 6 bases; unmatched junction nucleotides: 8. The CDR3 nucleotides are TGCAGTGCTCTTAGCGGGAGCCCTATCGAGCAGTACTTC. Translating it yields CSALSGSPIEQYF.

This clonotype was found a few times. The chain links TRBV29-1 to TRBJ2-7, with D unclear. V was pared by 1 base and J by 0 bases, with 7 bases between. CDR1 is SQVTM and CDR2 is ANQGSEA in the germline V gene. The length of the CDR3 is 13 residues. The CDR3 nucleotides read TGCAGCGTTGAAGGGTTAGCCTCCTACGAGCAGTACTTC. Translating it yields CSVEGLASYEQYF.

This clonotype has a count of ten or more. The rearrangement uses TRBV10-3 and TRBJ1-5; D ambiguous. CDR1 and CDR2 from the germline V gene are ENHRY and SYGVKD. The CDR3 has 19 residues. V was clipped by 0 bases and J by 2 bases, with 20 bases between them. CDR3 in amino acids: CAISESNFSGRQRNQPQHF. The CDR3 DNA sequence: TGTGCCATCAGTGAGTCGAACTTCTCGGGGAGGCAGCGCAATCAGCCCCAGCATTTT.

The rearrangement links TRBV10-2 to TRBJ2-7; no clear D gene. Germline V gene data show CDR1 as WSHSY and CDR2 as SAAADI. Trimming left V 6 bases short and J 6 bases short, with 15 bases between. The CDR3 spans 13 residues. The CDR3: CASSPGPPAEQYF. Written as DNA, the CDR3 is TGCGCCAGCAGCCCTGGACCGCCCGCCGAGCAGTACTTC.

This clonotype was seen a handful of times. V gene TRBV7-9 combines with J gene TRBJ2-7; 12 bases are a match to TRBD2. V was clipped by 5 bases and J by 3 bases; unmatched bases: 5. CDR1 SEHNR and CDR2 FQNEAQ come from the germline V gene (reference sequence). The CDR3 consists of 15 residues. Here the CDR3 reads CASSPRGLAGYEQYF. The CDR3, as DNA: TGTGCCAGCAGCCCAAGGGGACTAGCGGGCTACGAGCAGTACTTC. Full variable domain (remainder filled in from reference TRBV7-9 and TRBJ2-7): DTGVSQNPRHKITKRGQNVTFRCDPISEHNRLYWYRQTLGQGPEFLTYFQNEAQLEKSRLLSDRFSAERPKGSFSTLEIQRTEQGDSAMYLCASSPRGLAGYEQYFGPGTRLTVT.